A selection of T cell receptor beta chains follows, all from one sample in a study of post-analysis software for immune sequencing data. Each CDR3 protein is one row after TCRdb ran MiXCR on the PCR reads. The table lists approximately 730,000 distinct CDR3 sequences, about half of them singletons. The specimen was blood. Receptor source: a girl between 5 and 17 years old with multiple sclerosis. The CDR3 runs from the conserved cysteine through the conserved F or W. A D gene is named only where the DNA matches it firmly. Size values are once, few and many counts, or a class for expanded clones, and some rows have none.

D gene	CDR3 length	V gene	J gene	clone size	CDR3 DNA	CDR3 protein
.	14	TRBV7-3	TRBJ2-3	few	TGTGCCAGCAGTTCAGGCGGGAGCACAGATACGCAGTATTTT	CASSSGGSTDTQYF
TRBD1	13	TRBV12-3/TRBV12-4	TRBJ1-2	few	TGTGCCAGCAGTTTCGGGACAGTAGGAGGCTACACCTTC	CASSFGTVGGYTF
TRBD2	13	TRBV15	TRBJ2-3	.	TGTGCCACCAACGACGGGGGGGCAGATACGCAGTATTTT	CATNDGGADTQYF
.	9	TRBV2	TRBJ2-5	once	TGTGCCAGCATGGAGACCCAGTACTTC	CASMETQYF
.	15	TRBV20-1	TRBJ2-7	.	TGCAGTGCTAGGGAGGGGGGCACTAGCGCCTACGAGCAGTACTTC	CSAREGGTSAYEQYF
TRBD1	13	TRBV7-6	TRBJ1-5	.	TGTGCCAGCGCCCAGGGGGCAAATCAGCCCCAGCATTTT	CASAQGANQPQHF
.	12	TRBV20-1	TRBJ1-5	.	TGCAGTCTCGGACGGCCCAATCAGCCCCAGCATTTT	CSLGRPNQPQHF
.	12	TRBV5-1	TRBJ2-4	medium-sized	TGCGCCAGCAGAGGGGGGGAAAACATTCAGTACTTC	CASRGGENIQYF
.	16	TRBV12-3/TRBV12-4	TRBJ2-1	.	TGTGCCAGCAGTCCCGGGGGTGGGGGGAAAGACAATGAGCAGTTCTTC	CASSPGGGGKDNEQFF
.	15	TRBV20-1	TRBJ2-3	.	TGCAGTGCTAGAGGGGCCCCAGAAGACACAGATACGCAGTATTTT	CSARGAPEDTDTQYF
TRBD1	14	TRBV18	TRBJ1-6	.	TGTGCCAGCTCCGGGACAGGGAATAATTCACCCCTCCACTTT	CASSGTGNNSPLHF
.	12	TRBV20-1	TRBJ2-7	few	TGCAGTGCTAGAAGGGATTCCTACGAGCAGTACTTC	CSARRDSYEQYF
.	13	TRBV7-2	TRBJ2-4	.	TGTGCCAGCAGCTTAGACTTAATCAGGGAGCAGTACTTC	CASSLDLIREQYF
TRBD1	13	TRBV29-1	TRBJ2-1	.	TGCAGCGCGGGCGGACAGGGAAACAATGAGCGGTTCTTC	CSAGGQGNNERFF
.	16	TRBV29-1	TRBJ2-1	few	TGCAGCGCCTCAGCCCCCTCAGCGTATACCTACAATGAGCAGTTCTTC	CSASAPSAYTYNEQFF